This T cell receptor beta chain was sequenced in a study of blood T cells in healthy people across ages. Study-level results: Higher diversity, along with more naive CD4+ cells, distinguished long-lived donors from aged donors. Roughly linear declines in TCR beta diversity per million T cells occurred with age.

Trimming took 6 bases from V and 5 from J, leaving 14 bases between them. This CDR3 has 13 residues. Germline V gene data show CDR1 as SGDLS and CDR2 as YYNGEE. The study isolated at least 6.5 million PBMCs from each sample. Worth noting for this clonotype: Its antigen is still unknown.

It was with a sample-barcoded 5' primer and a J-beta primer mix that a second PCR of about 6 to 12 cycles was run. MiXCR, run by TCRdb on the 5' RACE reads, gives a single entry per CDR3 protein. The sample records about 640,000 distinct CDR3 sequences, approximately 30% being singletons. The chain links TRBV9 to TRBJ1-1; D is undetermined. The TCR sequence derives from a woman of 80 years or more in good health. Source material: blood. The CDR3 spells CASTPIGGTEAFF. The CDR3 DNA is TGTGCCAGCACACCCATCGGAGGGACTGAAGCTTTCTTT.